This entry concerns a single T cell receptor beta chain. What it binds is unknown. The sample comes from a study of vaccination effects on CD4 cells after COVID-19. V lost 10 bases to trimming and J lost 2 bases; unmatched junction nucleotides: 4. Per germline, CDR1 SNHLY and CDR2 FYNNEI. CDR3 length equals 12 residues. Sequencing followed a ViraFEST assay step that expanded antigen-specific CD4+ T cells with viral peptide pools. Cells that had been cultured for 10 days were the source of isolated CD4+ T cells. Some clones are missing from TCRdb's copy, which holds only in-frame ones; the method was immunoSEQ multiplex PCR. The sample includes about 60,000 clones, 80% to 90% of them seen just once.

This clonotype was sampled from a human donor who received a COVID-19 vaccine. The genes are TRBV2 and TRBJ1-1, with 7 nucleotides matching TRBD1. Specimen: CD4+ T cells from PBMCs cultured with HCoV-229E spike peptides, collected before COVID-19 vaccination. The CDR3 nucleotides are TGTGCCACCACAGGGGTTAACACTGAAGCTTTCTTT. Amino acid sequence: CATTGVNTEAFF.